This T cell receptor beta chain was captured in a study of T cell responses to AZD1222 COVID-19 vaccine. Study details: The study pooled second doses at about 4 or about 12 weeks. Whole-study findings and limits: Seropositive AZD1222 recipients at baseline numbered only five or six. A reported finding is that nearly half of spike-specific TCRs target unmutated variant regions. Clonal diversity was possibly underestimated, and white British individuals and females predominated among donors.

Clones were sequenced by immunoSEQ multiplex PCR, and TCRdb holds only the in-frame ones, with some missing. This table has 110,000 or so clones, 88% appearing once. About this clone: What it binds is unknown.

This CDR3 is built from 13 residues. Looked up from germline, CDR1 is MGHRA and CDR2 is YSYEKL. Trimming took off 3 bases at V and 1 base at J, with 4 bases between the two ends. The specimen comprised peripheral blood, sampled on day 0 of AZD1222 vaccination. The sequence derives from an adult in good health. This rearrangement joins TRBV4-1 to TRBJ1-3; D unclear. The DNA for the CDR3 is TGCGCCAGCAGCCAGAGTTCTGGAAACACCATATATTTT. Translating gives CASSQSSGNTIYF.